The 27 T cell receptor beta chains reported below all come from one sample, sequenced in a study of T-cell reconstitution after alpha-beta-depleted transplantation in children. Using unique molecular identifiers, the investigators prepared the TCRbeta library. Via MiXCR, TCRdb re-called the PCR reads, giving one row per CDR3 protein. The data show 700,000 to 850,000 distinct CDR3 sequences, about 16% seen once. The specimen comprised PBMCs, mostly from graft donor cells, sampled 360 days after TCRalphabeta/CD19-depleted stem cell transplant. The receptor set was obtained from a male patient younger than 18 who had a stem cell transplant for acute lymphoblastic leukemia, so the T cells may come from the graft donor.

The table lists this clonotype with many counts. The rearrangement joins TRBV20-1 to TRBJ1-2; possibly TRBD1 for D (5 bases). CDR3 size: 13 residues. Per the germline V gene, CDR1 is DFQATT and CDR2 is SNEGSKA (reference sequence). V lost 6 bases to trimming and J lost 9 bases, with 20 bases between them. CDR3 in amino acids: CSANPWQGFRYTF. The CDR3 nucleotides read TGCAGTGCCAACCCATGGCAGGGTTTTCGCTACACCTTC.

This clonotype was recorded many times. The chain combines TRBV28 with TRBJ2-5; possible D gene TRBD2, 5 bases. V lost 2 bases, J lost 5 bases, and 15 bases lay in between. Germline CDR1 reads MDHEN; CDR2 reads SYDVKM. The CDR3 runs 15 residues. The CDR3 spells CASSLIRAGGETQYF. In DNA form, the CDR3 reads TGTGCCAGCAGTTTAATTAGAGCTGGCGGGGAGACCCAGTACTTC.

Concerning this clonotype itself: A junction boundary mismatches the germline segment, possibly from a read error. The chain is built from TRBV4-1 and TRBJ2-7; 9 bases agree with TRBD1. The CDR3 contains 12 residues. Germline CDR1 reads MGHRA; CDR2 reads YSYEKL. The CDR3 loop reads CASSQGRDRALF. The CDR3 DNA sequence: TGCGCCAGCAGCCAAGGTCGGGACAGGGCACTCTTC.

This clonotype was observed a few times. The rearrangement uses TRBV7-9 and TRBJ2-3; no definite D call. Germline V gene sequence: CDR1 SEHNR, CDR2 FQNEAQ (reference sequence). This CDR3 is built from 15 residues. V was clipped by 6 bases and J by 1 base, with 14 bases between them. CDR3 in amino acids: CASRMRSPRTDTQYF. CDR3 coding DNA: TGTGCCAGCAGGATGAGGAGTCCCCGCACAGATACGCAGTATTTT.

Only a few counts were recorded for this clonotype. The chain carries TRBV5-1 and TRBJ2-7; 7 bases are a match to TRBD2. The ends lost 2 bases at V and 7 bases at J; junction bases unmatched: 12. The CDR3 is 15 residues long. CDR1 is SGHRS and CDR2 is YFSETQ in the germline V gene. CDR3 nucleotides: TGCGCCAGCAGCTTCGAACGGGGGGTAAATAGTGAGCAGTACTTC. Protein sequence: CASSFERGVNSEQYF.

This rearrangement joins TRBV18 to TRBJ2-5; 15 bases are shared with TRBD2. J was trimmed by 5 bases and V by 1 base; bases with no gene match: 5. The CDR3 consists of 17 residues. The germline V gene has CDR1 KGHSH and CDR2 LQKENI. CDR3 region: CASSPLGTSGRQETQYF. For the CDR3, the DNA is TGTGCCAGCTCACCACTAGGGACTAGCGGGAGGCAGGAGACCCAGTACTTC.

This clonotype was counted at least ten times. The gene calls are TRBV7-2 and TRBJ2-7; TRBD1 might be the D (5 bases). The V end lost 5 bases, the J end lost 0 bases, and 14 bases lay between the germline ends. Germline CDR1 SGHTA, CDR2 FQGNSA. The CDR3 runs to 15 residues. The CDR3 coding sequence is TGTGCCAGCAGCCCCTTCAGACAGAGCTCCTACGAGCAGTACTTC. This codes for CASSPFRQSSYEQYF.

In this sample, this clonotype turned up many times. This chain joins TRBV4-1 and TRBJ2-2; the D call may be TRBD1 or TRBD2 (5 bases each). Trimming took 3 bases from V and 7 from J, leaving 9 bases between them. Germline CDR1 is MGHRA and CDR2 is YSYEKL. This CDR3 contains 13 residues. The CDR3 coding sequence is TGCGCCAGCAGCCAGAGGGACGGCGGGGAGCTGTTTTTT. Encoded protein: CASSQRDGGELFF.

The rearrangement links TRBV20-1 to TRBJ2-7, with 10 bases aligning to TRBD1. CDR3 length: 16 residues. V was clipped by 4 bases and J by 2 bases; unmatched bases: 11. Germline V CDR1 and CDR2: DFQATT, SNEGSKA (reference sequence). In nucleotides, the CDR3 is TGCAGTGCTAATCCCCCACGGACAGGGGGGCCCTACGAGCAGTACTTC. Its translation: CSANPPRTGGPYEQYF.

This chain uses TRBV6-1 with TRBJ2-5; 11 positions match TRBD2. The J segment lost 2 bases and the V segment lost 6 bases, leaving 8 bases of the junction unmatched. CDR3 size: 16 residues. Germline CDR1 is MNHNS and CDR2 is SASEGT. The CDR3 sequence: CASRLTSGREQETQYF. The DNA of the CDR3 is TGTGCCAGCAGGCTCACTAGCGGGAGAGAACAAGAGACCCAGTACTTC.

The genes are TRBV5-1 and TRBJ2-1, with 14 bases identical to TRBD2. Germline V gene data show CDR1 as SGHRS and CDR2 as YFSETQ. V dropped 2 bases and J dropped 6; count of bases not matched to a gene: 4. The CDR3 runs to 16 residues. The CDR3 DNA follows: TGCGCCAGCAGCTTATCGGGACTAGCGGGAGTCAATGAGCAGTTCTTC. It specifies CASSLSGLAGVNEQFF. Filled out from reference TRBV5-1 and TRBJ2-1, the complete variable domain reads KAGVTQTPRYLIKTRGQQVTLSCSPISGHRSVSWYQQTPGQGLQFLFEYFSETQRNKGNFPGRFSGRQFSNSRSEMNVSTLELGDSALYLCASSLSGLAGVNEQFFGPGTRLTVL.

The chain combines TRBV25-1 with TRBJ2-7; D is possibly TRBD2 (5 bases). CDR3 length: 11 amino acids. From germline, CDR1 is MGHDK and CDR2 SYGVNS. The ends were cut back, 11 bases at V and 2 bases at J, with 10 bases in the middle. CDR3 DNA: TGTGCCGCGGGCGGACCCTACGAGCAGTACTTC. Translated: CAAGGPYEQYF.

This clonotype turned up a few times. This chain joins TRBV20-1 and TRBJ2-7; 7 nucleotides match TRBD2. The CDR3 length is 13 residues. Germline loops: CDR1 DFQATT, CDR2 SNEGSKA (reference sequence). After removal of 3 bases from V and 7 bases from J, the junction contained 9 bases not matched to a gene. The CDR3 DNA reads as TGCAGTGCTAGGATGGCGGGAGTAGGGGAGCAGTACTTC. Encoded protein: CSARMAGVGEQYF.

The genes are TRBV5-1 and TRBJ1-2; D remains ambiguous. Per germline, CDR1 SGHRS and CDR2 YFSETQ. V lost 1 base and J 7 bases, leaving 8 bases between the germline ends. The CDR3 runs to 12 residues. CDR3 nucleotide sequence: TGCGCCAGCAGCTTGACGACTAGTGGCTACACCTTC. Translated: CASSLTTSGYTF.

The genes are TRBV27 and TRBJ2-3; D remains unclear. Germline CDR1 MNHEY, CDR2 SMNVEV (reference sequence). Trimming removed 1 base from V and 5 bases from J, with 19 bases in between. CDR3 length: 17 residues. Written as DNA, the CDR3 is TGTGCCAGCAGTTTATACCCCAACACCCTCAGTCAAGATACGCAGTATTTT. The encoded protein is CASSLYPNTLSQDTQYF.

This clonotype was seen only a few times. The chain is built from TRBV30 and TRBJ2-7, with 9 bases matching TRBD1. Per the germline V gene, CDR1 is GTSNPN and CDR2 is SVGIG (reference sequence). CDR3 length: 14 residues. V trimming: 0 bases; J trimming: 1 base; junction bases outside the gene matches: 1. The CDR3 reads CAWSVGTGSYEQYF. CDR3 DNA sequence: TGTGCCTGGAGTGTTGGGACAGGGTCCTACGAGCAGTACTTC.

This clonotype was counted many times. The rearrangement joins TRBV5-1 to TRBJ1-1; TRBD1 matches at 7 bases. Germline CDR1 reads SGHRS; CDR2 reads YFSETQ. This CDR3 region has 15 residues. The V gene end was trimmed by 3 bases and the J gene end by 3 bases; junction bases not matched to a gene: 8. The CDR3 reads CASSWRQGGYTEAFF. The CDR3 coding sequence is TGCGCCAGCAGCTGGCGGCAGGGGGGATACACTGAAGCTTTCTTT.

The chain carries TRBV20-1 and TRBJ2-7; D may be TRBD1 (6 bases). Germline assignment: CDR1 DFQATT and CDR2 SNEGSKA (reference sequence). V was shortened by 0 bases and J by 2 bases, with 8 bases between the two germline ends. This CDR3 is built from 13 residues. CDR3 nucleotides: TGCAGTGCTAGAGATCCAGGGGCCTACGAGCAGTACTTC. It yields the protein CSARDPGAYEQYF.

The sample holds a few counts of this clonotype. The V gene is TRBV7-9, the J gene TRBJ2-1; D perhaps matches TRBD2 (6 bases). Germline assignment: CDR1 SEHNR and CDR2 FQNEAQ (reference sequence). V lost 5 bases, J lost 15 bases, and 14 bases lay in between. This CDR3 contains 11 residues. CDR3 DNA: TGTGCCAGCAGCGTGACTAGTGGGGGGTTCTTC. Encoded protein: CASSVTSGGFF.

V usage is TRBV10-2 and J usage is TRBJ2-5; D is perhaps TRBD2 (5 bases). CDR1 WSHSY and CDR2 SAAADI come from the germline V gene. Trimming removed 6 bases at V and 3 bases at J, with 11 bases between. The CDR3 has 13 residues. This chain's CDR3 is CASSRVGEETQYF. DNA of the CDR3: TGCGCCAGCAGCCGAGTCGGGGAAGAGACCCAGTACTTC.

Remarks on this clonotype: The junction and the germline gene differ at one end; a read error may be behind it. V is TRBV12-3 or TRBV12-4 and J is TRBJ2-6, with D uncertain. The CDR3 covers 18 residues. The CDR3 DNA reads as TGTGCCCGCAGTTTCTTCCCTTCATCCCTTTCTGGGGCCAACGTCCTGACTTTC. Translating it yields CARSFFPSSLSGANVLTF.

This clonotype came up a few times. The chain combines TRBV20-1 with TRBJ2-7; D perhaps matches TRBD2 (6 bases). The CDR3 is made up of 16 amino acids. Germline values: CDR1 DFQATT, CDR2 SNEGSKA (reference sequence). V was trimmed by 3 bases and J by 4 bases, leaving 22 bases between them. For the CDR3, the DNA is TGCAGTGCTAGGCGCGGAGGGAGCCGGGTTCGGTACGAGCAGTACTTC. It is translated as CSARRGGSRVRYEQYF.

This clonotype showed up many times. The chain employs TRBV27 and TRBJ2-1; D not certain. The germline gives CDR1 MNHEY, CDR2 SMNVEV (reference sequence). This CDR3 comprises 16 residues. Trimming left V 3 bases short and J 0 bases short, with 12 bases between. The DNA for the CDR3 is TGTGCCAGCAGTTTCCATAGCCCTAACTCCTACAATGAGCAGTTCTTC. This gives the protein CASSFHSPNSYNEQFF.

This clonotype was counted between two and nine times. This chain joins TRBV18 and TRBJ2-1; 12 bases match TRBD2. The germline V gene has CDR1 KGHSH and CDR2 LQKENI. This CDR3 is 17 amino acids long. Germline trimming cut 1 base from V and 4 bases from J; bases unmatched to any gene: 5. Here the CDR3 DNA reads TGTGCCAGCTCACCACAGAGGACTAGCGGGAAGTACAATGAGCAGTTCTTC. This encodes CASSPQRTSGKYNEQFF.

This clonotype was found many times. The chain is built from TRBV28 and TRBJ2-1; possible D gene TRBD1, 5 bases. The V gene lost 6 bases and the J gene lost 3 bases, with 12 bases spanning the gap. This CDR3 region has 14 residues. The germline CDR1 and CDR2 sequences are MDHEN and SYDVKM. This CDR3 reads CASSSDSFYNEQFF. In nucleotides, the CDR3 is TGTGCCAGCAGCTCCGACAGCTTCTACAATGAGCAGTTCTTC.

This clonotype was counted a few times. The rearrangement links TRBV4-1 to TRBJ2-7; 7 bases agree with TRBD2. This CDR3 spans 14 amino acids. Germline V gene sequence: CDR1 MGHRA, CDR2 YSYEKL. Germline trimming cut 1 base from V and 3 bases from J; bases unmatched to any gene: 3. The CDR3 nucleotides read TGCGCCAGCAGCCAAGGGACTAGAGGCTACGAGCAGTACTTC. Protein: CASSQGTRGYEQYF.

Turning to this clonotype: Its ends do not fully match the called genes, so a read error is possible. The gene calls are TRBV20-1 and TRBJ2-2, with a tentative D call TRBD1 (5 bases). Germline CDR1 is DFQATT and CDR2 is SNEGSKA (reference sequence). The CDR3 sequence is 15 residues long. CDR3 coding DNA: TGCTGTGCTAGAGATCGGCAGGGAAGGGACGGGGAGCTGTTTTTT. Translation: CCARDRQGRDGELFF.